This TCR beta chain is drawn from a study of shared clonotypes between healthy human individuals. The overall study: The study drew on two women and a few men aged 18 to 49 as donors.

The study, taken as a whole, reports: In contrast to clonotypes shared by all four donors, non-shared clonotypes had lower generation probabilities. How much donors shared clonotypes was expected to be affected by sequencing depth.

As concerns this clone: Its specificity is unknown.

Germline V gene lookup returns CDR1 MGHRA and CDR2 YSYEKL. V was clipped by 4 bases and J by 12 bases, with 10 bases between them. The CDR3 runs to 12 residues. Measured with immunoSEQ multiplex PCR; TCRdb has only the in-frame clones, and not every one. The sample holds fewer than 3 million clones, 80% to 95% seen once. This sequence originates from a man younger than 35 in good health. Some clones in this sample may be carry-over from other donors' samples. The rearrangement joins TRBV4-1 to TRBJ1-6; D is possibly TRBD1 (5 bases). Sample: naive CD4+ T cells from PBMCs. Described subset: CD45RA+ positively selected. Written as DNA, the CDR3 is TGCGCCAGCAGCCCCTTGGGGCTACCCCTCCACTTT. Protein product: CASSPLGLPLHF.